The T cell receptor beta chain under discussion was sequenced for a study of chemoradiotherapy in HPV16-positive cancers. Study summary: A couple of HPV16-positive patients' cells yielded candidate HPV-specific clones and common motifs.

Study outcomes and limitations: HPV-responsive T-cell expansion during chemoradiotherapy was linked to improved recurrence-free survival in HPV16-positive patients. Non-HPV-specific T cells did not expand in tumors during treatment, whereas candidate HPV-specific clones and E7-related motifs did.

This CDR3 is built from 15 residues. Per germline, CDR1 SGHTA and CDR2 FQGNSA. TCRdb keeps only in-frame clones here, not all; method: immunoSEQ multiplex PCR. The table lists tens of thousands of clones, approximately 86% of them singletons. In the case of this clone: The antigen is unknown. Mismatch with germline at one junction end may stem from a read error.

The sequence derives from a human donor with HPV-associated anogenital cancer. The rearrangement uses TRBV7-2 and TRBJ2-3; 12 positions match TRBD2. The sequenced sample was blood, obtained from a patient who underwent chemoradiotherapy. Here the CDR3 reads CASSLAGGPTDTQYF. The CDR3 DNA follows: TGTGCCAGCAGCCTAGCGGGGGGGCCGACAGATACGCAGTATTTT.